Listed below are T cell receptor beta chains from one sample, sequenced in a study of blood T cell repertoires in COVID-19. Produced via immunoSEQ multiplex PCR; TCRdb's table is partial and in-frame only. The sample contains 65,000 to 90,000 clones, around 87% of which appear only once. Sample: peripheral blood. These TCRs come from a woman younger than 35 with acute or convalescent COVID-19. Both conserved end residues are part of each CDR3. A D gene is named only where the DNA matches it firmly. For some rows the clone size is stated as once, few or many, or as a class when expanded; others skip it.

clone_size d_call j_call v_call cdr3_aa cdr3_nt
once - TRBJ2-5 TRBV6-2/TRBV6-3 CASSYRSRNLQETQYF TGTGCCAGCAGTTACCGTAGCCGGAACCTCCAAGAGACCCAGTACTTC
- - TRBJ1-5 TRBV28 CASRNPQWRNQPQHF TGTGCCAGCAGGAACCCCCAATGGCGCAATCAGCCCCAGCATTTT
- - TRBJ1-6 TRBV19 CASSVGRQINSPLHF TGTGCCAGTAGCGTCGGGAGACAGATTAATTCACCCCTCCACTTT
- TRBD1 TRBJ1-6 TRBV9 CASSPQPGQENSPLHF TGTGCCAGCAGCCCCCAACCGGGACAGGAGAATTCACCCCTCCACTTT
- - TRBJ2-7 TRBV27 CASSLSVLSYEQYF TGTGCCAGCAGTTTATCCGTTCTCTCCTACGAGCAGTACTTC
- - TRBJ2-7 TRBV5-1 CASSLYTGDEQYF TGCGCCAGCAGCTTGTATACAGGAGACGAGCAGTACTTC
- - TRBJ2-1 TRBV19 CASSPSVLEVGNEQFF TGTGCCAGTAGTCCTAGCGTATTGGAGGTCGGCAATGAGCAGTTCTTC
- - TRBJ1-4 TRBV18 CASSMSLGEKLFF TGTGCCAGCTCAATGAGTCTCGGGGAAAAACTGTTTTTT
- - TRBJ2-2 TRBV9 CASSVDIAENTGELFF TGTGCCAGCAGCGTAGATATAGCGGAGAACACCGGGGAGCTGTTTTTT
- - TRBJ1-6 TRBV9 CASSVGPNNSPLHF TGTGCCAGCAGCGTAGGTCCCAATAATTCACCCCTCCACTTT
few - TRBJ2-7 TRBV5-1 CASSLATILEYEQYF TGCGCCAGCAGCTTGGCGACAATTCTCGAGTACGAGCAGTACTTC
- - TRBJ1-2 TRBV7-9 CASSQQGAYGYTF TGTGCCAGCAGCCAACAGGGTGCCTATGGCTACACCTTC
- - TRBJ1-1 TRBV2 CASSGTATPNTEAFF TGTGCCAGCAGTGGGACAGCCACGCCGAACACTGAAGCTTTCTTT
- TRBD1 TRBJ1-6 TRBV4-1 CASSQSGQGIQPLHF TGCGCCAGCAGCCAATCTGGACAGGGGATCCAACCCCTCCACTTT
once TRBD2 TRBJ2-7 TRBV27 CASSLAPGLALYEQYF TGTGCCAGCAGTTTGGCTCCGGGACTAGCTCTCTACGAGCAGTACTTC
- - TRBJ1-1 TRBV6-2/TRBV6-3 CASSLSGLFEAFF TGTGCCAGCAGTCTATCGGGACTGTTTGAAGCTTTCTTT
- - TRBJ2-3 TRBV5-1 CASSLGYRDTQYF TGCGCCAGCAGCTTGGGATACCGGGATACGCAGTATTTT
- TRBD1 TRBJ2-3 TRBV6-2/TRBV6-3 CASSYSTGFTDTQYF TGTGCCAGCAGTTACTCGACAGGGTTCACAGATACGCAGTATTTT
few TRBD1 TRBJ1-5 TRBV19 CASSRTGTGGNQPQHF TGTGCCAGTAGTAGGACTGGGACAGGGGGAAATCAGCCCCAGCATTTT
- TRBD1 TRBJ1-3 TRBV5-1 CASSSSGTEGNTIYF TGCGCCAGCAGCTCCTCCGGGACAGAAGGAAACACCATATATTTT
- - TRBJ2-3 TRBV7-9 CASSFGGPRDTQYF TGTGCCAGCAGCTTCGGGGGGCCTAGAGATACGCAGTATTTT
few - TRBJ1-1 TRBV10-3 CATRHLDLGPMNTEAFF TGTGCCACGCGGCACTTGGATCTGGGGCCGATGAACACTGAAGCTTTCTTT
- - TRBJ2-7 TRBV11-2 CASSPHVGPGEGEQYF TGTGCCAGCAGCCCCCATGTGGGTCCAGGGGAGGGCGAGCAGTACTTC
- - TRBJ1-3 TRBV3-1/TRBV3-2 CASSQVTGLSGNTIYF TGTGCCAGCAGCCAAGTCACAGGGCTCTCTGGAAACACCATATATTTT
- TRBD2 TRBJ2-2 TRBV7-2 CASSYRTSGRVANTGELFF TGTGCCAGCAGCTACAGGACTAGCGGGAGAGTAGCAAACACCGGGGAGCTGTTTTTT
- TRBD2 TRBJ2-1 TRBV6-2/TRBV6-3 CASNPSGRAYNEQFF TGTGCCAGCAACCCTAGCGGGAGGGCCTACAATGAGCAGTTCTTC
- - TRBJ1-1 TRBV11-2 CASSLDSGGSTEAFF TGTGCCAGCAGCTTAGATTCCGGAGGATCCACTGAAGCTTTCTTT
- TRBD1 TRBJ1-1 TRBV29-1 CSTGQLPNTEAFF TGCAGCACGGGACAGCTACCCAACACTGAAGCTTTCTTT
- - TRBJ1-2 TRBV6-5 CASSYSKDSWYGYTF TGTGCCAGCAGTTACTCCAAGGACAGTTGGTATGGCTACACCTTC
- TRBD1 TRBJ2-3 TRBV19 CASSMDRGPDTQYF TGTGCCAGTAGTATGGACAGGGGGCCAGATACGCAGTATTTT
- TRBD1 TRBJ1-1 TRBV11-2 CASSSRTGSTEAFF TGTGCCAGCAGCTCCCGGACAGGGAGCACTGAAGCTTTCTTT
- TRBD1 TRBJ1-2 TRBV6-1 CASSDAGGMSYGYTF TGTGCCAGCAGTGACGCAGGGGGTATGAGCTATGGCTACACCTTC
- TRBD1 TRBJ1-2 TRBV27 CASSSRQGADYGYTF TGTGCCAGCAGTTCCAGACAGGGAGCGGACTATGGCTACACCTTC
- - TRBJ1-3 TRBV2 CASSWEGQTGNTIYF TGTGCCAGCAGCTGGGAGGGGCAAACTGGAAACACCATATATTTT
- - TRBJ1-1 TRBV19 CASSDRTEAFF TGTGCCAGTAGCGACAGGACTGAAGCTTTCTTT
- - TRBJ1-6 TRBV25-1 CASRRGTDSPLHF TGTGCCAGCAGGCGGGGGACGGATTCACCCCTCCACTTT
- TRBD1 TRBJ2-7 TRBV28 CASSRTGDEQYF TGTGCCAGCAGTCGGACAGGGGACGAGCAGTACTTC
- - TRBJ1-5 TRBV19 CASSTAVVLNQPQHF TGTGCCAGTAGTACCGCGGTGGTCCTGAATCAGCCCCAGCATTTT
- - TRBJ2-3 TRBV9 CASSVASNGDTQYF TGTGCCAGCAGCGTAGCTTCTAATGGTGATACGCAGTATTTT
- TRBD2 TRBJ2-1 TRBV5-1 CASSWTSDNYNEQFF TGCGCCAGCAGTTGGACTAGCGATAACTACAATGAGCAGTTCTTC
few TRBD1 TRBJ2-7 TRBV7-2 CASSFRDREEQYF TGTGCCAGCAGCTTCCGGGACAGGGAGGAGCAGTACTTC
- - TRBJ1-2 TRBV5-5 CASGNRENYGYTF TGTGCCAGCGGCAACAGGGAAAACTATGGCTACACCTTC